These 8 T cell receptor beta chains originate from one sample sequenced in a study of technical replicates of blood from several donors. Profiling relied on immunoSEQ multiplex PCR, and the TCRdb table lists in-frame clones only, not all of them. The sample includes more than 90,000 clones, 85% to 95% of them seen just once. The sample taken for sequencing was T cells isolated from PBMCs. The receptors derive from a human donor in good health.

The table lists this clone with a count of one. The CDR3, as DNA: TGTGCCAGCAGTTTGAGGGCCTCTTCTGGAAACACCATATATTTT. Translation gives CASSLRASSGNTIYF. J is TRBJ1-3 and V is TRBV28, with D hard to call. Germline V gives CDR1 MDHEN, CDR2 SYDVKM. The V gene lost 3 bases and the J gene lost 1 base, with 10 bases spanning the gap. This CDR3 comprises 15 residues.

The chain employs TRBV30 and TRBJ2-1, with TRBD2 matching over 7 bases. CDR1 and CDR2 from the germline V gene are GTSNPN and SVGIG (reference sequence). The CDR3 length is 14 residues. J gave up 5 bases and V 1 base, and 5 bases lay outside the gene matches. The CDR3 is CAWSALAEDNEQFF. The CDR3 DNA reads as TGTGCCTGGAGTGCGCTAGCGGAGGACAATGAGCAGTTCTTC.

This chain uses TRBV27 with TRBJ2-7, with 7 bases that match TRBD2. Trimming at V came to 6 bases and at J to 0 bases, leaving 8 bases not matched to a gene. The CDR3 has 15 residues. In germline, CDR1 is MNHEY, CDR2 SMNVEV (reference sequence). In DNA, the CDR3 is TGTGCCAGCAGCCCAAGCGGGGCTGTCTCCTACGAGCAGTACTTC. Translation: CASSPSGAVSYEQYF.

The CDR3 reads CASSNTGLAGGEQFF. DNA of the CDR3: TGCGCCAGCAGCAATACGGGACTAGCGGGAGGCGAGCAGTTCTTC. This chain connects TRBV4-1 to TRBJ2-1; 15 bases agree with TRBD2. The CDR3 covers 15 residues. Germline V gene data show CDR1 as MGHRA and CDR2 as YSYEKL. V lost 5 bases to trimming and J lost 10 bases; unmatched junction nucleotides: 6.

The rearrangement links TRBV14 to TRBJ2-1; no firm D call. Germline assignment: CDR1 SGHDN and CDR2 FVKESK. This CDR3 has 13 amino acids. Trimming cost V 0 bases and J 6 bases, with 6 bases left between them. The CDR3 sequence is CASSQESLNEQFF. The DNA for the CDR3 is TGTGCCAGCAGCCAAGAATCACTCAATGAGCAGTTCTTC.

The V gene is TRBV5-1, the J gene TRBJ2-1; TRBD1 agrees at 9 bases. Germline loops: CDR1 SGHRS, CDR2 YFSETQ. The V segment lost 0 bases and the J segment 7 bases; nucleotides outside the gene matches: 5. CDR3 length equals 15 residues. CDR3 in amino acids: CASSLGGTGINEQFF. The CDR3 DNA follows: TGCGCCAGCAGCTTGGGGGGGACAGGGATTAATGAGCAGTTCTTC. The full variable domain, completed using reference TRBV5-1 and TRBJ2-1, is KAGVTQTPRYLIKTRGQQVTLSCSPISGHRSVSWYQQTPGQGLQFLFEYFSETQRNKGNFPGRFSGRQFSNSRSEMNVSTLELGDSALYLCASSLGGTGINEQFFGPGTRLTVL.

The chain employs TRBV10-3 and TRBJ2-3; TRBD1 matches 11 bases. CDR1 is ENHRY and CDR2 is SYGVKD in the germline V gene. V lost 0 bases, J lost 4 bases, and 3 bases stayed unmatched. The CDR3 runs to 16 residues. The DNA of the CDR3 is TGTGCCATCAGTGAGTCGCCGGGACAGGGGGCAGATACGCAGTATTTT. Protein sequence: CAISESPGQGADTQYF.

The rearrangement links TRBV15 to TRBJ1-5; tentatively, D is TRBD1 (5 bases). The CDR3 is made up of 14 amino acids. CDR1 LNHNV and CDR2 YYDKDF come from the germline V gene (reference sequence). Deletions cut 7 bases from V and 7 bases from J, with 17 bases between. In nucleotides, the CDR3 is TGTGCCACCAACATGGGGGGAATAGGCCAGCCCCAGCATTTT. Amino acid sequence: CATNMGGIGQPQHF. The variable domain in full, with the rest retrieved from reference TRBV15 and TRBJ1-5, is DAMVIQNPRYQVTQFGKPVTLSCSQTLNHNVMYWYQQKSSQAPKLLFHYYDKDFNNEADTPDNFQSRRPNTSFCFLDIRSPGLGDTAMYLCATNMGGIGQPQHFGDGTRLSIL.